The rows below give T cell receptor beta chains drawn from one sample of a study of T cells after yellow fever vaccination. Via MiXCR, TCRdb re-called the 5' RACE reads, giving one row per CDR3 protein. This table has 120,000 or so distinct CDR3 sequences, around 6.7% appearing once. The sample consisted of CD4+ T cells sorted from PBMCs, taken approximately 40 days after the first yellow fever vaccination. Source of these receptors: a man aged 18 to 30 who received the YFV17D yellow fever vaccine. Each CDR3 is given with its conserved first and last residue. The order of the fields is J gene, clone size, V gene, D gene, CDR3 DNA, CDR3 protein. A D gene is named only where the DNA matches it firmly. The size of a clone is reported for some rows only, either as once, few or many, or as a class for expanded clones.

j_gene: TRBJ2-1; abundance: many; v_gene: TRBV6-5; d_gene: TRBD2; CDR3nt: TGTGCCAGCAGTTCACATAGCGGGCCCGATAATGAGCAGTTCTTC; CDR3aa: CASSSHSGPDNEQFF
j_gene: TRBJ2-3; abundance: -; v_gene: TRBV10-2; d_gene: -; CDR3nt: TGCGCCATCAGCGGCACAGATACGCAGTATTTT; CDR3aa: CAISGTDTQYF
j_gene: TRBJ2-1; abundance: few; v_gene: TRBV14; d_gene: -; CDR3nt: TGTGCCAGCAGCCAAGGGAGTAGGGGGGCCTACAATGAGCAGTTCTTC; CDR3aa: CASSQGSRGAYNEQFF
j_gene: TRBJ1-4; abundance: many; v_gene: TRBV20-1; d_gene: -; CDR3nt: TGCAGTGCTAGCCCCTTTGGGAGTGCAACTAATGAAAAACTGTTTTTT; CDR3aa: CSASPFGSATNEKLFF
j_gene: TRBJ1-1; abundance: many; v_gene: TRBV2; d_gene: TRBD1; CDR3nt: TGTGCCAGCAGTTCCCGGACAGGCCAGAACACTGAAGCTTTCTTT; CDR3aa: CASSSRTGQNTEAFF
j_gene: TRBJ2-1; abundance: many; v_gene: TRBV7-2; d_gene: -; CDR3nt: TGTGCCAGCAGCATCAGGGATGAGCAGTTCTTC; CDR3aa: CASSIRDEQFF
j_gene: TRBJ1-6; abundance: many; v_gene: TRBV18; d_gene: -; CDR3nt: TGTGCCAGCTCACCAAACCAGGGCGTTGGTTCCTATAATTCACCCCTCCACTTT; CDR3aa: CASSPNQGVGSYNSPLHF
j_gene: TRBJ2-1; abundance: many; v_gene: TRBV5-1; d_gene: TRBD2; CDR3nt: TGCGCCAGCAGCTTGAGCGGGAGCTCCTACAATGAGCAGTTCTTC; CDR3aa: CASSLSGSSYNEQFF
j_gene: TRBJ2-2; abundance: many; v_gene: TRBV7-9; d_gene: TRBD1; CDR3nt: TGTGCCAGCAGCGGACCGACAGGGGGCAACACCGGGGAGCTGTTTTTT; CDR3aa: CASSGPTGGNTGELFF
j_gene: TRBJ2-1; abundance: many; v_gene: TRBV7-2; d_gene: TRBD2; CDR3nt: TGTGCCAGCAGCTTTAAGGTAGTGGGGACTAACAATGAGCAGTTCTTC; CDR3aa: CASSFKVVGTNNEQFF
j_gene: TRBJ2-1; abundance: many; v_gene: TRBV28; d_gene: -; CDR3nt: TGTGCCAGCACCTGGGGGTTTATCAATGAGCAGTTCTTC; CDR3aa: CASTWGFINEQFF
j_gene: TRBJ2-7; abundance: many; v_gene: TRBV25-1; d_gene: -; CDR3nt: TGTGCCAGCAGTGAATCCCGGGGGTCCTACGAGCAGTACTTC; CDR3aa: CASSESRGSYEQYF
j_gene: TRBJ2-3; abundance: many; v_gene: TRBV6-6; d_gene: -; CDR3nt: TGTGCCAGCAGCTCAGCGAGGACATCGACGCAGTATTTT; CDR3aa: CASSSARTSTQYF
j_gene: TRBJ2-1; abundance: many; v_gene: TRBV7-3; d_gene: TRBD2; CDR3nt: TGTGCCAGCAGCTTGGCGGGGGGGAGAGTCAATGAGCAGTTCTTC; CDR3aa: CASSLAGGRVNEQFF
j_gene: TRBJ2-3; abundance: many; v_gene: TRBV7-2; d_gene: -; CDR3nt: TGTGCCAGCAGCTCCCGGGGGGCAACAGATACGCAGTATTTT; CDR3aa: CASSSRGATDTQYF
j_gene: TRBJ2-5; abundance: many; v_gene: TRBV20-1; d_gene: -; CDR3nt: TGCAGTGCTAGACTCCAGGGAGAGACCCAGTACTTC; CDR3aa: CSARLQGETQYF
j_gene: TRBJ1-1; abundance: few; v_gene: TRBV7-9; d_gene: -; CDR3nt: TGTGCCAGCGCCCCCGGGACACGGAACACTGAAGCTTTCTTT; CDR3aa: CASAPGTRNTEAFF
j_gene: TRBJ1-1; abundance: -; v_gene: TRBV7-2; d_gene: -; CDR3nt: TGTGCCAGCAGCTTAGCGCTAACCGTGAACACTGAAGCTTTCTTT; CDR3aa: CASSLALTVNTEAFF
j_gene: TRBJ1-5; abundance: many; v_gene: TRBV6-1; d_gene: TRBD1; CDR3nt: TGTGCCAGCAGTGCTTCAGGGGGCGGCAATCAGCCCCAGCATTTT; CDR3aa: CASSASGGGNQPQHF
j_gene: TRBJ2-1; abundance: few; v_gene: TRBV11-2; d_gene: TRBD2; CDR3nt: TGTGCCAGCAGCCCAAGGCGGGCTAGCGGGGGGTATGAGCAGTTCTTC; CDR3aa: CASSPRRASGGYEQFF
j_gene: TRBJ1-4; abundance: many; v_gene: TRBV19; d_gene: -; CDR3nt: TGTGCCAGTAAGGAGGGGCGAAGACTGTTTTTT; CDR3aa: CASKEGRRLFF
j_gene: TRBJ2-1; abundance: -; v_gene: TRBV7-3; d_gene: TRBD1; CDR3nt: TGTGCCAGCAGTTCGACCGGACAGGGAAGGGTCAATGAGCAGTTCTTC; CDR3aa: CASSSTGQGRVNEQFF
j_gene: TRBJ1-2; abundance: many; v_gene: TRBV7-2; d_gene: TRBD1; CDR3nt: TGTGCCAGCAGCTCGGGACAGTTCTATGGCTACACCTTC; CDR3aa: CASSSGQFYGYTF
j_gene: TRBJ1-2; abundance: many; v_gene: TRBV5-6; d_gene: -; CDR3nt: TGTGCCAGCAGCTTGGATCGGGGCTATGGCTACACCTTC; CDR3aa: CASSLDRGYGYTF
j_gene: TRBJ2-6; abundance: many; v_gene: TRBV7-2; d_gene: -; CDR3nt: TGTGCCAGCAACGTACGAGGCGCCAACGTCCTGACTTTC; CDR3aa: CASNVRGANVLTF
j_gene: TRBJ2-7; abundance: many; v_gene: TRBV20-1; d_gene: TRBD1; CDR3nt: TGCAGTGCTAGCGCGGGACAGGGGGCGGGGGAGCAGTACTTC; CDR3aa: CSASAGQGAGEQYF
j_gene: TRBJ1-3; abundance: -; v_gene: TRBV20-1; d_gene: TRBD1; CDR3nt: TGCAGTGCTTTGACAGGGGCTGGAAACACCATATATTTT; CDR3aa: CSALTGAGNTIYF